The 8 T cell receptor beta chains reported below all come from one sample, sequenced in a study of T cells in Graves' hyperthyroidism and ophthalmopathy. RNA transcripts served as the template for amplifying TCR beta CDR3 regions. First-round RT-PCR of the TCR CDR3 relied on the HTBI primer set. MiXCR, applied by TCRdb to the multiplex PCR reads, yields one record per CDR3 protein. The sample has under 300,000 distinct CDR3 sequences, about 14% seen once; the top ten hold about an eighth. Sequences were obtained from blood. The origin of the receptors is a woman aged 40 to 49 with Graves' hyperthyroidism that later progressed to Graves' ophthalmopathy.

This clonotype has ten or more counts. The chain joins TRBV5-1 to TRBJ1-3; the D is unclear. Germline values: CDR1 SGHRS, CDR2 YFSETQ. There are 14 residues in the CDR3. Trimming cost V 2 bases and J 1 base, with 7 bases left between them. This CDR3 reads CASSLGQSGNTIYF. In nucleotides, the CDR3 is TGCGCCAGCAGCTTAGGCCAGTCTGGAAACACCATATATTTT. The whole variable domain, remainder taken from reference TRBV5-1 and TRBJ1-3, is KAGVTQTPRYLIKTRGQQVTLSCSPISGHRSVSWYQQTPGQGLQFLFEYFSETQRNKGNFPGRFSGRQFSNSRSEMNVSTLELGDSALYLCASSLGQSGNTIYFGEGSWLTVV.

This clonotype was recorded a few times. A read error may explain this, as a much larger clone is one base away. This chain joins TRBV20-1 and TRBJ2-1, with D perhaps matching TRBD2 (5 bases). Deletions cut 5 bases from V and 6 bases from J, with 17 bases between. The V gene's germline CDR1 is DFQATT and CDR2 SNEGSKA (reference sequence). The CDR3 spans 14 residues. CDR3 sequence (DNA): TGCAGTGCTGGAGTTAGGGCTAGCATCAATGAGCAGTTCTTC. Protein product: CSAGVRASINEQFF.

This clonotype was picked up many times. The chain is built from TRBV28 and TRBJ1-6; 9 bases fit TRBD1. Germline loops: CDR1 MDHEN, CDR2 SYDVKM. The CDR3 is made up of 14 amino acids. The J segment lost 11 bases and the V segment lost 10 bases, leaving 12 bases of the junction unmatched. CDR3 in DNA: TGTGCCACCAAACCGGGACAGGGAGGCCCACCCCTCCACTTT. Protein sequence: CATKPGQGGPPLHF.

Ten or more counts support this clonotype. This sequence joins TRBV2 and TRBJ1-5; tentative D call: TRBD1 (5 bases). The germline V and J ends were trimmed by 9 bases and 7 bases, with 19 bases remaining between them. Germline V lookup: CDR1 SNHLY, CDR2 FYNNEI. This CDR3 is built from 14 residues. The CDR3: CASTPDRSGQPQHF. The DNA for the CDR3 is TGTGCCAGTACCCCCGACAGATCAGGCCAGCCCCAGCATTTT.

This clonotype has a count of ten or more. The CDR3 spells CATSGGWSSTEAFF. The DNA for the CDR3 is TGTGCCACCTCAGGGGGTTGGAGCTCCACTGAAGCTTTCTTT. The chain has TRBV28 and TRBJ1-1, with 7 bases fitting TRBD1. Germline CDR1 MDHEN, CDR2 SYDVKM. V lost 10 bases to trimming and J lost 4 bases; unmatched junction nucleotides: 12. There are 14 residues in the CDR3.

The chain uses TRBV19 and TRBJ2-6, with D tentatively TRBD2 (6 bases). The CDR3 is 19 amino acids. Deletions cut 7 bases from V and 0 bases from J, with 22 bases between. Germline V CDR1 and CDR2: LNHDA, SQIVND (reference sequence). CDR3 region: CASTRGSKILSSGANVLTF. Here the CDR3 DNA reads TGTGCCAGTACCCGGGGGTCGAAGATCCTGAGCTCTGGGGCCAACGTCCTGACTTTC. Looking up the rest from reference TRBV19 and TRBJ2-6 gives the full variable domain: DGGITQSPKYLFRKEGQNVTLSCEQNLNHDAMYWYRQDPGQGLRLIYYSQIVNDFQKGDIAEGYSVSREKKESFPLTVTSAQKNPTAFYLCASTRGSKILSSGANVLTFGAGSRLTVL.

Comment on this clonotype: One end of the junction varies from germline; a read error may be responsible. V usage is TRBV6-1 and J usage is TRBJ2-3; D is unresolved. The V gene's germline CDR1 is MNHNS and CDR2 SASEGT. The CDR3 spans 12 residues. CDR3 amino acids: CASSYFTDAQYF. DNA for the CDR3: TGTGCCAGCAGTTATTTCACAGATGCGCAGTATTTT.

A word on this clonotype: A much more abundant neighbour one base away suggests this may be a read error. J is TRBJ1-4 and V is TRBV28; D might be TRBD1 (6 bases). The CDR3 loop spans 13 amino acids. From germline, CDR1 is MDHEN and CDR2 SYDVKM. V was trimmed by 5 bases and J by 12 bases, leaving 16 bases between them. This CDR3 reads CASSPPGAEELFF. CDR3 coding DNA: TGTGCCAGCAGTCCCCCGGGGGCAGAAGAACTGTTTTTT.